The rows below give T cell receptor beta chains drawn from one sample of a study of radiotherapy plus CTLA-4 blockade in lung cancer. Sequenced by immunoSEQ multiplex PCR; TCRdb stores in-frame clones only, minus some. Of tens of thousands of clones listed, approximately 86% are singletons. The source material was peripheral blood, sampled from a patient treated with radiotherapy plus ipilimumab. Source of these receptors: a human donor with non-small cell lung cancer that progressed on radiotherapy plus ipilimumab. CDR3s include the opening cysteine and the closing phenylalanine or tryptophan. The D gene is left open where the match is weak. Not all rows give a size; the values are once, few, many and, for expanded clones, a class.

TRBJ2-7,NA,TRBV6-5,NA,TGTGCCAGCAGTTACCCCCCCAGTCGCGAGCAGTACTTC,CASSYPPSREQYF
TRBJ1-5,NA,TRBV27,NA,TGTGCCAGCAGTTTATCGTGGGGGTTGGGCAATCAGCCCCAGCATTTT,CASSLSWGLGNQPQHF
TRBJ1-5,once,TRBV4-1,NA,TGCGCCAGCAGCCAAAACGAAGGGCAGCCCCAGCATTTT,CASSQNEGQPQHF
TRBJ2-1,NA,TRBV5-1,NA,TGCGCCAGCAGCTTGGGTAGGAGTGGGGTTTACAATGAGCAGTTCTTC,CASSLGRSGVYNEQFF
TRBJ2-2,NA,TRBV29-1,NA,TGCAGCGTCGAACGGGACCTGAGAACCGGGGAGCTGTTTTTT,CSVERDLRTGELFF
TRBJ2-3,NA,TRBV4-2,TRBD2,TGTGCCAGCAGCCAAGACCTACTGCGGGGGGCCGTCCTAGATACGCAGTATTTT,CASSQDLLRGAVLDTQYF
TRBJ1-2,NA,TRBV4-3,NA,TGCGCCAGCAGCCAGCAACAGGGCGGTACCTATGGCTACACCTTC,CASSQQQGGTYGYTF
TRBJ1-2,NA,TRBV9,NA,TGTGCCAGCAGCGTAGATGGGCAGTCGTGGCGTGGCTACACCTTC,CASSVDGQSWRGYTF
TRBJ1-5,NA,TRBV19,NA,TGTGCCAGTAGTCGCAGTAATAGCAATCAGCCCCAGCATTTT,CASSRSNSNQPQHF
TRBJ2-3,NA,TRBV7-2,NA,TGTGCCAGCAGCCGTAGGGACTCCCGAGCGGCAGATACGCAGTATTTT,CASSRRDSRAADTQYF
TRBJ1-2,NA,TRBV4-1,NA,TGCGCCAGCAGCCAAGATGTCCAGGTTGCTAACTATGGCTACACCTTC,CASSQDVQVANYGYTF
TRBJ1-5,few,TRBV14,NA,TGTGCCAGCAGCCAACAGGGCCTAGGCCAGCCCCAGCATTTT,CASSQQGLGQPQHF
TRBJ1-1,NA,TRBV7-2,TRBD1,TGTGCCAGCAGCCCCTGGACAGGGCCGCGGACGTCTGAAGCTTTCTTT,CASSPWTGPRTSEAFF
TRBJ2-3,NA,TRBV18,NA,TGTGCCAGCTCACCAATAGGTGCAGCAGATACGCAGTATTTT,CASSPIGAADTQYF
TRBJ2-3,NA,TRBV19,TRBD2,TGTGCCAGTAGTCTTGGACTAGCCACAGATACGCAGTATTTT,CASSLGLATDTQYF
TRBJ2-7,NA,TRBV18,TRBD1,TGTGCCAGCTCACCGGTACAGGGGAGCTCCTACGAGCAGTACTTC,CASSPVQGSSYEQYF
TRBJ2-3,NA,TRBV5-1,TRBD2,TGCGCCACAGGGGCCAGCGGGAGCAGCGCAGATACGCAGTATTTT,CATGASGSSADTQYF